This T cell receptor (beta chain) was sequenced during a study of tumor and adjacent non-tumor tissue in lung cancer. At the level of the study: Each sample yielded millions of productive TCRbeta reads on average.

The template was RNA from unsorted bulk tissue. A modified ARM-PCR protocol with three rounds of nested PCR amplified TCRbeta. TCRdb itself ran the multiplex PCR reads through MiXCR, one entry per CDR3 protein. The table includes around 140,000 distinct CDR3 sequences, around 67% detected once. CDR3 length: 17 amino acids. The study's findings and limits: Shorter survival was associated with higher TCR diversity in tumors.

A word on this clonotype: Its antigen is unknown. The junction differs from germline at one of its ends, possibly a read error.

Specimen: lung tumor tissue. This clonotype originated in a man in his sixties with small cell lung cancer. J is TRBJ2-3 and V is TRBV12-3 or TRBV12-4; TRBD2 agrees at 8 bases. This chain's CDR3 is CASSELCLAGDTDTQYF. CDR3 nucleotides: TGTGCTAGCAGCGAGCTCTGTCTAGCGGGCGACACAGATACGCAGTATTTT.